This TCR beta chain was profiled in a study of cytomegalovirus exposure and HLA in healthy donors (TCRdb year 2017). The study in broad terms: An earlier analysis of 587 of the donors reported 250 to 350 Gb of sequence data and 117 million unique TCR beta sequences from roughly 200 million T cells. An early release that covered some 640 HLA-typed donors contained about 290 gigabases of sequencing data and 75 million to 100 million unique TCR sequences. Of the 350 to 450 genotyped donors, 80% to 90% were placed in the genetic ancestry cluster associated with self-reported Caucasian donors. The study aimed to test whether cataloging public T cell receptors could reveal signatures of past pathogen exposure. The T cell repertoires of 666 subjects were profiled by immunosequencing and related to cytomegalovirus serostatus. Along with the roughly 710-subject first cohort, a separate validation cohort of over a hundred different subjects was used. High-throughput TCR immunosequencing, statistical association of individual TCRs with disease status, and machine learning were combined to predict cytomegalovirus infection status. A later analysis re-examined previously published TCR beta repertoires from roughly 720 donors and added high-resolution HLA genotyping to investigate patterns of TCR occurrence. Rather than using new phenotypic data, the later analysis identified candidate immune exposures from TCR beta sequences and from how often those sequences occurred across donors. In an earlier analysis of several hundred of the donors, high-throughput TCR beta sequencing was used to judge whether each TCR beta V gene segment behaved as functional or pseudogenic. Donor age, sex, ethnicity and CMV serostatus were compiled together with the repertoire data. In a later genetic analysis, genome-wide SNP genotypes for about 55% of the roughly 700 donors were used, and that subset was treated as a discovery cohort. All discovery cohort repertoires had been generated on a single sequencing platform. HLA typing covered class I and class II loci at four-digit resolution. Typing coverage differed by locus: A, B, C, DRB1 and DQB1 were typed in about 629-630 donors, DQA1 in 500 to 550, DPA1 in 606, and DPB1 in around 490. Roughly 5 DR-DQ haplotypes were handled as single units for association and clustering, since linkage in the cohort was strong. On average, around 200,000 unique TCR beta nucleotide sequences were sequenced per donor among 398 genotyped donors of the cohort, with roughly 18% of those sequences being non-productive.

This clone was found once. The antigen it binds to is not known. No base-level quality is on record; no much larger clone is a single base apart. Receptors were amplified or captured by the immunoSEQ multiplex PCR assay. A mixture of 60 forward primers for TCR Vbeta segments and 13 reverse primers for TCR Jbeta segments was used in the multiplex PCR. A multiplex PCR assay on genomic DNA amplified the CDR3 region of rearranged TCR beta genes. On the Illumina HiSeq System, the amplified TCR beta libraries were sequenced as 87-base-pair reads. Under the source paper's analysis protocol: A later analysis counted some 74 million unique TCR beta chains across the 550 to 750 repertoires, and 10 million to 11 million of these chains were shared by at least two donors. Raw reads were error-corrected and collapsed into unique sequences with a nearest-neighbor algorithm that merged closely related sequences to remove PCR and sequencing errors. Alignment of CDR3 sequences to IMGT reference sequences was used to assign V, D and J gene segments. For a sequence to be retained, at least a six-nucleotide match to both a V gene segment and a J gene segment was required. Rearrangements were classified as productive when the CDR3 lacked stop codons and remained in frame with V and J, and all other rearrangements were classified as non-productive. CDR3 was defined according to IMGT convention as the region running from the second conserved V-encoded cysteine to the conserved J-encoded phenylalanine. In an earlier analysis of around 600 of the donors, sequences lacking an unambiguous match to a single V gene segment were excluded. In an earlier analysis of 450 to 700 of the donors, V segments were called functional above 56.7% productive rearrangements and were called segregating when the between-donor standard deviation exceeded 5%. A statistical classification framework was built for diagnosing cytomegalovirus status from the catalog of TCR beta chain sequences. In a later analysis, V and J genes were assigned by comparing TCR nucleotide sequences against IMGT/GENE-DB human TR gene sequences. In a later analysis, CDR3 sequences and most-parsimonious VDJ recombination scenarios were assigned using the TCRdist pipeline. In a later analysis, each TCR beta chain was defined by its CDR3 amino acid sequence together with its V-gene family, and reads lacking a unique V-gene family were excluded. In a later analysis, a few hundred highly shared, low-generation-probability nucleotide sequences were removed to address suspected cross-contamination and a sequencing artifact. In a later analysis, a clonal expansion index was calculated for each public chain from normalized within-repertoire ranks of inferred template counts. In a later analysis, generation probabilities were computed with a VDJ recombination model fitted to out-of-frame rearrangements, and the resulting probabilities were checked against IGoR. In a later analysis, hypergeometric tests were used to score TCR-TCR, TCR-HLA and TCR-CMV co-occurrence, with a repertoire-size bias correction applied to TCR pairs. To estimate false discovery rates, a later analysis permuted the HLA or CMV assignments 20 times. In a later analysis, co-occurring TCRs were grouped using DBSCAN, and TCRdist sequence similarity was added for clustering within HLA-allele-positive subsets. Co-occurrence clustering excluded repertoires with fewer than 30,000 or more than 120,000 public chains, plus five with anomalous nucleotide sharing. Here the immuneACCESS table is served through TCRdb, limited to in-frame sequences with V and J called. Missing clones are a known gap in these copies; in checked studies unresolved V genes cover under half, and the rest lacks a known reason. V and J calls and clone size are copied from that table; D and trimming were computed from the DNA. The sample profile shows 150,000 to 200,000 clones; around 75% of them were found once. About 5.6% of the sample is held by the ten biggest clonotypes.

The research as a whole found: Cytomegalovirus status was reported to be diagnosed by the classifier with high specificity and sensitivity in both the original and validation cohorts. An earlier analysis of 587 of the donors showed that most TCR beta V segments appeared in productive rearrangements either about 87% or about 30% of the time, which broadly matched IMGT annotations. The presence/absence analyses assumed that sequencing depth was roughly uniform across donors, and that assumption may not be true. Only TCR beta chains were sequenced in this cohort, and the absence of alpha or paired-chain data limited detectable features. Assigning TCR associations to individual alleles was difficult when HLA alleles, especially DR and DQ, strongly co-occurred. An association between a missense DCLRE1C variant and V-gene and J-gene trimming of TCR beta chains was found in a later genetic analysis and replicated in an independent cohort. For the cohort, immune exposure information was limited to CMV serostatus. HLA typing was unavailable for some donors at each locus, so association tests used only the typed subset. In a later analysis, most CMV-associated TCR beta chains were found to appear HLA-restricted, with HLA associations seemingly driven largely by CMV exposure. A later analysis reported that several top co-occurrence clusters appeared linked to parvovirus B19, influenza, CMV and Epstein-Barr virus. A group of highly shared sequence variants was considered likely to be a technical artifact of the sequencing pipeline. A further reported finding was that TCR beta sequences accurately predicted the HLA-A and HLA-B alleles for most subjects in the first cohort. A later analysis found that HLA-associated TCR beta chains were more clonally expanded and had lower generation probabilities than equally common non-associated chains. Correlated functional status among segregating V segments might reflect linkage disequilibrium, but an unknown experimental factor could not be ruled out. In vitro tests confirmed that a few of the cytomegalovirus-associated TCR beta chains recognize cytomegalovirus antigens. According to a later analysis, TCR association rates differed among HLA loci, with DRB1 alleles showing the most associated TCRs and HLA-C alleles showing the fewest. The earlier analysis of 587 of the donors excluded 15 to 20 rarely observed V segments, including chromosome 9 orphons, because counts were too low. In the study, 150 to 200 TCR beta chains were listed as associated with cytomegalovirus. A later analysis associated about 17,000 TCR beta sequences with specific HLA alleles at a false discovery rate of 0.05. It was suggested by the authors that the approach could potentially be generalized to other disease states and immunological phenotypes. While some public TCRs were present in many individuals, most TCR sequences turned up only very rarely across donors. According to a later genetic analysis, donors in an Asian-associated ancestry cluster had fewer N-insertions in productive TCRs than the approximately 670-donor mean.

In total, 666 healthy bone marrow donors made up the cohort. All cohort members were sampled while nominally healthy, although unrecorded immune exposures were likely present. The donor tested CMV seropositive, placing the donor among the approximately 310 seropositive members of the cohort. Every donor gave a peripheral blood sample, and the peripheral blood mononuclear cells from that sample were used for TCR beta sequencing. The Qiagen DNeasy Blood Extraction Kit was used to extract genomic DNA from the blood cell samples. Material: PBMCs. This clonotype was obtained from a woman in her 30s in good health and CMV-seropositive.

The sequenced DNA is TGCGCCAGCAGCTTGTCTGGACAGGGAGGGGTTTCCGGGGAGCTGTTTTTT. This sequence encodes CASSLSGQGGVSGELFF. The receptor chain draws on TRBV5-1 and TRBJ2-2; perhaps TRBD1 is the D gene, with 8 bases matching. Including the terminal cysteine and phenylalanine, the CDR3 comprises 17 residues. The CDR3 DNA has 51 bases and is translated from base 1. At the junction V is shortened by 1 base and J by 6 bases, with 19 bases in between. CDR1 SGHRS and CDR2 YFSETQ were looked up in the germline V gene.